A single sample gave rise to the 14 T cell receptor beta chains below, sequenced in a study of blood T cell repertoires in COVID-19. Assay used: immunoSEQ multiplex PCR; TCRdb lists only in-frame clones, some missing. The sample includes about 120,000 clones, about 79% of them seen just once. The source material was peripheral blood. These receptors originate from a man in his 70s with acute or convalescent COVID-19.

This chain uses TRBV7-2 with TRBJ2-3; 9 bases align to TRBD2. This CDR3 spans 14 amino acids. Looked up from germline, CDR1 is SGHTA and CDR2 is FQGNSA. Unmatched junction bases numbered 4, after V lost 6 bases and J lost 3 bases. CDR3 coding DNA: TGTGCCAGCAGGCTAGCGGGGTTAACAGATACGCAGTATTTT. It is translated as CASRLAGLTDTQYF. Together with reference TRBV7-2 and TRBJ2-3, the CDR3 gives the full variable domain: GAGVSQSPSNKVTEKGKDVELRCDPISGHTALYWYRQSLGQGLEFLIYFQGNSAPDKSGLPSDRFSAERTGGSVSTLTIQRTQQEDSAVYLCASRLAGLTDTQYFGPGTRLTVL.

The chain has TRBV29-1 and TRBJ1-1, with a tentative D call TRBD1 (5 bases). CDR1 is SQVTM and CDR2 is ANQGSEA in the germline V gene. The CDR3 extends over 11 amino acids. The germline V and J ends were trimmed by 4 bases and 5 bases, with 8 bases remaining between them. The CDR3 DNA is TGCAGCGTTGGGGAGGGGACTGAAGCTTTCTTT. This translates into CSVGEGTEAFF.

The V gene is TRBV19, the J gene TRBJ2-1; D uncertain. Germline lookup yields CDR1 LNHDA and CDR2 SQIVND (reference sequence). The V gene lost 8 bases and the J gene lost 4 bases, with 21 bases spanning the gap. The CDR3 runs to 16 residues. CDR3 residues: CASGARPPMGYNEQFF. The CDR3 DNA reads TGTGCCAGTGGAGCTCGTCCTCCAATGGGTTACAATGAGCAGTTCTTC.

There are a few counts of this clone. CDR3 sequence (DNA): TGTGCCACAGCGGGGACCTCTGGAAACACCATATATTTT. Amino acid sequence: CATAGTSGNTIYF. J is TRBJ1-3 and V is TRBV12-3 or TRBV12-4; perhaps TRBD1 as D (5 bases). There are 13 residues in the CDR3. V lost 10 bases and J 0 bases, leaving 10 bases between the germline ends.

V usage is TRBV5-5 and J usage is TRBJ2-7; 9 bases line up with TRBD1. The CDR3 has 15 amino acids. With 0 bases clipped from V and 3 bases from J, the junction kept 4 bases outside the gene matches. CDR1 SGHKS and CDR2 YYEKEE come from the germline V gene (reference sequence). CDR3 residues: CASSLGDRAYYEQYF. CDR3 DNA: TGTGCCAGCAGCTTGGGGGACAGGGCGTACTACGAGCAGTACTTC.

The V and J genes are TRBV4-3 and TRBJ1-6; 7 bases line up with TRBD1. CDR1 is LGHNA, CDR2 YSLEER, per germline. Trimming took 4 bases from V and 7 from J; bases not matched to a gene: 7. The CDR3 runs to 15 residues. The CDR3 loop reads CASSPHGTENSPLHF. The DNA for the CDR3 is TGCGCCAGCAGCCCCCACGGGACAGAAAATTCACCCCTCCACTTT.

J is TRBJ1-1 and V is TRBV5-1, with D perhaps matching TRBD1 (5 bases). Trimming removed 4 bases at V and 5 bases at J, with 15 bases between. This CDR3 contains 14 residues. Germline lookup yields CDR1 SGHRS and CDR2 YFSETQ. CDR3 sequence: CASSENPGGTEAFF. CDR3 sequence (DNA): TGCGCCAGCAGCGAAAATCCGGGGGGGACTGAAGCTTTCTTT. The whole variable domain, filled in from reference TRBV5-1 and TRBJ1-1, reads KAGVTQTPRYLIKTRGQQVTLSCSPISGHRSVSWYQQTPGQGLQFLFEYFSETQRNKGNFPGRFSGRQFSNSRSEMNVSTLELGDSALYLCASSENPGGTEAFFGQGTRLTVV.

The chain joins TRBV6-6 to TRBJ1-2; D is uncertain. CDR1 and CDR2 (germline): MNHNY, SVGAGI (reference sequence). The CDR3 has 11 residues. The germline V and J ends were trimmed by 5 bases and 6 bases, with 7 bases remaining between them. Here the CDR3 reads CASSTSDGYTF. In DNA, the CDR3 is TGTGCCAGCAGTACCTCGGATGGCTACACCTTC.

This chain joins TRBV5-5 and TRBJ1-5, with 7 bases lining up with TRBD1. After removal of 0 bases from V and 0 bases from J, the junction contained 12 bases not matched to a gene. The CDR3 runs 19 residues. The germline V gene encodes CDR1 SGHKS and CDR2 YYEKEE (reference sequence). CDR3 loop: CASSLVANAGTDSNQPQHF. In DNA, the CDR3 is TGTGCCAGCAGCTTGGTGGCAAATGCGGGGACAGATAGCAATCAGCCCCAGCATTTT. Using reference TRBV5-5 and TRBJ1-5 for the parts outside the CDR3, the full variable domain is DAGVTQSPTHLIKTRGQQVTLRCSPISGHKSVSWYQQVLGQGPQFIFQYYEKEERGRGNFPDRFSARQFPNYSSELNVNALLLGDSALYLCASSLVANAGTDSNQPQHFGDGTRLSIL.

This chain joins TRBV9 and TRBJ1-1; D perhaps matches TRBD1 (5 bases). V was cut by 3 bases and J by 7 bases, with 19 bases left in between. Germline V lookup: CDR1 SGDLS, CDR2 YYNGEE. The CDR3 covers 15 residues. The chain's CDR3 is CASSAVSGGVVEAFF. CDR3 bases: TGTGCCAGCAGCGCAGTTTCCGGGGGGGTGGTTGAAGCTTTCTTT.

The rearrangement links TRBV4-1 to TRBJ1-1; 9 nucleotides align to TRBD1. CDR1 MGHRA and CDR2 YSYEKL come from the germline V gene. The CDR3 length is 16 residues. J lost 0 bases, V lost 3 bases, and 5 bases had no gene match. In DNA, the CDR3 is TGCGCCAGCAGCCACTCGGGACAGGGACTGAACACTGAAGCTTTCTTT. Translating gives CASSHSGQGLNTEAFF.

The chain employs TRBV7-9 and TRBJ1-6, with a possible D match to TRBD1 (5 bases). Trimming left V 4 bases short and J 3 bases short, with 10 bases between. In germline, CDR1 is SEHNR, CDR2 FQNEAQ (reference sequence). The CDR3 totals 15 residues. The CDR3 loop reads CASSSLGGYNSPLHF. CDR3 nucleotide sequence: TGTGCCAGCAGCTCACTCGGGGGCTATAATTCACCCCTCCACTTT.

CDR3 nucleotide sequence: TGTGCCTGGGAGGCGGGGTTTTTCGGTGGCTACACCTTC. Its translation is CAWEAGFFGGYTF. The V gene is TRBV7-2, the J gene TRBJ1-2, with D hard to call. Germline V lookup: CDR1 SGHTA, CDR2 FQGNSA. The CDR3 is 13 residues long. Between the trimmed V and J ends, which lost 11 bases and 7 bases, there was a span of 20 bases.

This sequence joins TRBV29-1 and TRBJ1-2, with 12 bases aligning to TRBD1. The germline CDR1 and CDR2 sequences are SQVTM and ANQGSEA. The CDR3 spans 16 residues. V lost 2 bases, J lost 5 bases, and 9 bases stayed unmatched. CDR3 sequence (DNA): TGCAGCGTTGAACCGGGACAGGGGGCTCTTACTTATGGCTACACCTTC. This codes for CSVEPGQGALTYGYTF.